One and the same sample provided the 12 T cell receptor beta chains below, sequenced in a study of naive and memory T cell subsets. Two oligonucleotides, mixed equimolar, formed the beta constant-region primer covering TRBC1 and TRBC2. Ligated cDNA was amplified by four rounds of PCR with nested alpha and beta constant-region primers and SP2. MiXCR was run by TCRdb on the UMI-ligation and nested PCR reads, yielding one entry per CDR3 protein. Of tens of thousands of distinct CDR3 sequences listed, around 11% were seen once; the top ten hold just over 0.13%. Points from the study as a whole: A few larger clonotypes appeared in naive repertoires, especially CD8, possibly memory cells re-expressing CD45RA.

Antigens for these TCRs are unknown. Sequencing was done on a sample of naive CD4+ T cells from blood. These receptor sequences come from a human donor in good health.

This clonotype was recorded at least ten times. V usage is TRBV28 and J usage is TRBJ2-7; D may be TRBD2 (6 bases). The germline V gene encodes CDR1 MDHEN and CDR2 SYDVKM. There are 11 residues in the CDR3. Trimming took off 7 bases at V and 6 bases at J, with 10 bases between the two ends. CDR3 amino acids: CASTGRLEQYF. CDR3 nucleotide sequence: TGTGCCAGCACTGGGAGGCTCGAGCAGTACTTC. Combining the CDR3 with reference TRBV28 and TRBJ2-7 gives the whole variable domain DVKVTQSSRYLVKRTGEKVFLECVQDMDHENMFWYRQDPGLGLRLIYFSYDVKMKEKGDIPEGYSVSREKKERFSLILESASTNQTSMYLCASTGRLEQYFGPGTRLTVT.

The rearrangement joins TRBV28 to TRBJ2-7; no firm D call. CDR3 length equals 12 residues. The germline V gene has CDR1 MDHEN and CDR2 SYDVKM. V lost 2 bases, J lost 3 bases, and 5 bases lay in between. For the CDR3, the DNA is TGTGCCAGCAGTTTACCCTTCTACGAGCAGTACTTC. It specifies CASSLPFYEQYF.

The rearrangement joins TRBV4-2 to TRBJ2-1; 8 nucleotides align to TRBD2. The V and J ends lost 1 base and 7 bases, in that order; junction bases with no gene match: 15. The V gene's germline CDR1 is LGHNA and CDR2 YNFKEQ. The CDR3 covers 18 residues. The chain's CDR3 is CASSQASWQRERGNEQFF. CDR3 DNA sequence: TGTGCCAGCAGCCAAGCCTCGTGGCAGCGGGAGCGGGGGAATGAGCAGTTCTTC.

This clonotype was observed at least ten times. V is TRBV3-1 and J is TRBJ2-2; D call uncertain. This CDR3 region has 16 residues. In germline, CDR1 is LGHDT, CDR2 YNNKEL (reference sequence). Deletions cut 3 bases from V and 0 bases from J, with 11 bases between. The CDR3 protein is CASSQAGKPNTGELFF. CDR3 DNA sequence: TGTGCCAGCAGCCAGGCAGGAAAGCCGAACACCGGGGAGCTGTTTTTT.

The rearrangement uses TRBV30 and TRBJ2-3; D unresolved. The germline V gene has CDR1 GTSNPN and CDR2 SVGIG (reference sequence). CDR3 size: 13 residues. V lost 6 bases and J 4 bases, leaving 14 bases between the germline ends. CDR3 nucleotides: TGTGCCTGCGTTCCCGGTGGGCCAGATACGCAGTATTTT. Translation: CACVPGGPDTQYF.

The V and J genes are TRBV7-2 and TRBJ2-1, with D possibly being TRBD1 (6 bases). CDR1 and CDR2 from the germline V gene are SGHTA and FQGNSA. V was shortened by 0 bases and J by 2 bases, with 14 bases between the two germline ends. The length of the CDR3 is 17 residues. The CDR3 DNA reads TGTGCCAGCAGCTTAGCGGTGATCAGGGGCCCCTACAATGAGCAGTTCTTC. Translating gives CASSLAVIRGPYNEQFF.

This clonotype has a handful of counts. The chain recombines TRBV6-5 with TRBJ1-3; D call uncertain. CDR1 is MNHEY and CDR2 is SVGAGI in the germline V gene. The CDR3 loop spans 14 amino acids. Trimming pared 6 bases from V and 3 bases from J, leaving 12 bases between. The chain's CDR3 is CASRSRRVGNTIYF. CDR3 DNA: TGTGCCAGCAGGTCCCGTAGGGTTGGAAACACCATATATTTT.

This chain uses TRBV20-1 with TRBJ2-7; possible D gene TRBD1, 6 bases. Trimming pared 7 bases from V and 4 bases from J, leaving 17 bases between. CDR3 length equals 13 residues. Germline assignment: CDR1 DFQATT and CDR2 SNEGSKA (reference sequence). The DNA of the CDR3 is TGCAGTGTCCCGGGACATATAAAGTACGAGCAGTACTTC. Translating gives CSVPGHIKYEQYF.

This clonotype appeared a few times. The chain combines TRBV20-1 with TRBJ1-6, with 7 positions matching TRBD1. V dropped 0 bases and J dropped 5; count of bases not matched to a gene: 22. Germline V lookup: CDR1 DFQATT, CDR2 SNEGSKA (reference sequence). The CDR3 contains 21 residues. CDR3 region: CSARERYTGTDPFIDNSPLHF. As DNA, the CDR3 is TGCAGTGCTAGAGAGAGGTACACCGGGACAGACCCTTTCATCGATAATTCACCCCTCCACTTT.

This clonotype was detected many times. The chain employs TRBV24-1 and TRBJ2-3; D might be TRBD1 or TRBD2, each matching 5 bases. This CDR3 is 15 amino acids long. Germline V lookup: CDR1 KGHDR, CDR2 SFDVKD. V gave up 5 bases and J gave up 1 base, with 12 bases separating them. The CDR3 region has the DNA TGTGCCACCAGTGTGGGGGATGCGGGCACAGATACGCAGTATTTT. Protein: CATSVGDAGTDTQYF.

This clonotype was counted ten times or more. V usage is TRBV28 and J usage is TRBJ1-1; D call uncertain. The CDR3 runs to 16 residues. From germline, CDR1 is MDHEN and CDR2 SYDVKM. The V gene lost 3 bases and the J gene lost 3 bases, with 17 bases spanning the gap. CDR3 coding DNA: TGTGCCAGCAGTTTCCCCGCCCCGGGTCGGCACACTGAAGCTTTCTTT. Its protein product is CASSFPAPGRHTEAFF.

This chain connects TRBV12-3 or TRBV12-4 to TRBJ2-3; TRBD1 matches 9 bases. The CDR3 extends over 15 amino acids. V was clipped by 5 bases and J by 1 base; unmatched bases: 4. DNA of the CDR3: TGTGCCAGCAGTGAAAGGACAGGGGGCACAGATACGCAGTATTTT. Translating it yields CASSERTGGTDTQYF.